The source of this T cell receptor (beta chain) is a study of T cell responses to AZD1222 COVID-19 vaccine. This clone occurred once. The CDR3 totals 15 residues. V lost 3 bases and J lost 4, with 14 bases in between. Germline CDR1 reads KGHSH; CDR2 reads LQKENI. Produced via immunoSEQ multiplex PCR; TCRdb's table is partial and in-frame only. The sample comprises 150,000 to 200,000 clones, 92% of which are singletons, and around 1.3% rests with the top ten. This clonotype was obtained from an adult who received the AZD1222 COVID-19 vaccine. The specimen comprised peripheral blood, sampled 28 days after the second AZD1222 dose. This rearrangement joins TRBV18 to TRBJ2-3, with D possibly matching TRBD2 (6 bases). The CDR3, as DNA: TGTGCCAGCTCACCGGTCATTGGGGAGGCAGATACGCAGTATTTT. It yields the protein CASSPVIGEADTQYF.